These 3 T cell receptor beta chains originate from one sample sequenced in a study of Tregs in tolerant kidney transplant recipients. Repertoires were generated with immunoSEQ multiplex PCR, while TCRdb's copy carries only in-frame clones and drops some. Its table records about 30,000 clones. The sample was CD8+ T cells from blood, taken before the transplant. The receptor source for this set is a human donor who received a combined kidney and bone marrow transplant.

As concerns this clone: The CDR3 is cut off 3 residues early in the read; its end comes from the germline J gene. This chain uses TRBV11-2 with TRBJ1-2, with 7 bases fitting TRBD1. The trim removed 0 bases at V and 3 bases at J, leaving 4 bases unmatched. The CDR3 length is 15 residues. CDR1 is SGHAT, CDR2 FQNNGV, per germline. Incomplete CDR3 DNA: TGTGCCAGCAGCTTAGATCCCACAGGGGACTATGGC. Translating gives CASSLDPTGDYG. The whole CDR3 sequence reads CASSLDPTGDYGYTF.

With regard to this clone: The sequenced fragment ends 3 residues before the CDR3 boundary, so the rest is inferred from the germline J gene. The chain carries TRBV7-6 and TRBJ2-2; D remains ambiguous. Trimming took off 3 bases at V and 2 bases at J, with 4 bases between the two ends. Germline lookup yields CDR1 SGHVS and CDR2 FNYEAQ. This CDR3 comprises 13 residues. The CDR3 here is CASSFINTGELFF. The CDR3 bases that were read are TGTGCCAGCAGCTTTATAAACACCGGGGAG. The full variable domain, its missing parts supplied by reference TRBV7-6 and TRBJ2-2, is GAGVSQSPRYKVTKRGQDVALRCDPISGHVSLYWYRQALGQGPEFLTYFNYEAQQDKSGLPNDRFSAERPEGSISTLTIQRTEQRDSAMYRCASSFINTGELFFGEGSRLTVL.

A note on this clone: Compared with germline, one end of the junction differs, possibly owing to a read error. The CDR3 end lies 3 residues beyond the end of the read and is filled in from the germline J gene. The chain links TRBV4-2 to TRBJ2-3, with 12 bases aligning to TRBD2. CDR3 length: 16 residues. Germline CDR1 reads LGHNA; CDR2 reads YNFKEQ. CDR3 DNA (partial): TGCGCCAGCAGCCAAGATCGACTAGCGGGAGTAAATACG. Translated, it gives CASSQDRLAGVNT. The full CDR3 sequence reads CASSQDRLAGVNTQYF.